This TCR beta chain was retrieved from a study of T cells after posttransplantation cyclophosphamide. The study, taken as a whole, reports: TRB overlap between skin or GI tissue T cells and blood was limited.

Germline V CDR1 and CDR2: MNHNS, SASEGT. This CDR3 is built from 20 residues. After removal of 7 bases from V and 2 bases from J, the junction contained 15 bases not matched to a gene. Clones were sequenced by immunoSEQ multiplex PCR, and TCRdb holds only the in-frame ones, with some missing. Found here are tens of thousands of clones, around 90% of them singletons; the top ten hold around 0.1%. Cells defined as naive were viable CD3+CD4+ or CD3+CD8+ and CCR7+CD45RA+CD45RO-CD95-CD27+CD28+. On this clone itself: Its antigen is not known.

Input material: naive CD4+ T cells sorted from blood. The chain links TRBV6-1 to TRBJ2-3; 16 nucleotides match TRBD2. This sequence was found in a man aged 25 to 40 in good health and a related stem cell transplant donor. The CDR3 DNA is TGTGCCAGCATTGACCCTCCGGGACTAGCGGGGGGGGTAGTCACAGATACGCAGTATTTT. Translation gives CASIDPPGLAGGVVTDTQYF.